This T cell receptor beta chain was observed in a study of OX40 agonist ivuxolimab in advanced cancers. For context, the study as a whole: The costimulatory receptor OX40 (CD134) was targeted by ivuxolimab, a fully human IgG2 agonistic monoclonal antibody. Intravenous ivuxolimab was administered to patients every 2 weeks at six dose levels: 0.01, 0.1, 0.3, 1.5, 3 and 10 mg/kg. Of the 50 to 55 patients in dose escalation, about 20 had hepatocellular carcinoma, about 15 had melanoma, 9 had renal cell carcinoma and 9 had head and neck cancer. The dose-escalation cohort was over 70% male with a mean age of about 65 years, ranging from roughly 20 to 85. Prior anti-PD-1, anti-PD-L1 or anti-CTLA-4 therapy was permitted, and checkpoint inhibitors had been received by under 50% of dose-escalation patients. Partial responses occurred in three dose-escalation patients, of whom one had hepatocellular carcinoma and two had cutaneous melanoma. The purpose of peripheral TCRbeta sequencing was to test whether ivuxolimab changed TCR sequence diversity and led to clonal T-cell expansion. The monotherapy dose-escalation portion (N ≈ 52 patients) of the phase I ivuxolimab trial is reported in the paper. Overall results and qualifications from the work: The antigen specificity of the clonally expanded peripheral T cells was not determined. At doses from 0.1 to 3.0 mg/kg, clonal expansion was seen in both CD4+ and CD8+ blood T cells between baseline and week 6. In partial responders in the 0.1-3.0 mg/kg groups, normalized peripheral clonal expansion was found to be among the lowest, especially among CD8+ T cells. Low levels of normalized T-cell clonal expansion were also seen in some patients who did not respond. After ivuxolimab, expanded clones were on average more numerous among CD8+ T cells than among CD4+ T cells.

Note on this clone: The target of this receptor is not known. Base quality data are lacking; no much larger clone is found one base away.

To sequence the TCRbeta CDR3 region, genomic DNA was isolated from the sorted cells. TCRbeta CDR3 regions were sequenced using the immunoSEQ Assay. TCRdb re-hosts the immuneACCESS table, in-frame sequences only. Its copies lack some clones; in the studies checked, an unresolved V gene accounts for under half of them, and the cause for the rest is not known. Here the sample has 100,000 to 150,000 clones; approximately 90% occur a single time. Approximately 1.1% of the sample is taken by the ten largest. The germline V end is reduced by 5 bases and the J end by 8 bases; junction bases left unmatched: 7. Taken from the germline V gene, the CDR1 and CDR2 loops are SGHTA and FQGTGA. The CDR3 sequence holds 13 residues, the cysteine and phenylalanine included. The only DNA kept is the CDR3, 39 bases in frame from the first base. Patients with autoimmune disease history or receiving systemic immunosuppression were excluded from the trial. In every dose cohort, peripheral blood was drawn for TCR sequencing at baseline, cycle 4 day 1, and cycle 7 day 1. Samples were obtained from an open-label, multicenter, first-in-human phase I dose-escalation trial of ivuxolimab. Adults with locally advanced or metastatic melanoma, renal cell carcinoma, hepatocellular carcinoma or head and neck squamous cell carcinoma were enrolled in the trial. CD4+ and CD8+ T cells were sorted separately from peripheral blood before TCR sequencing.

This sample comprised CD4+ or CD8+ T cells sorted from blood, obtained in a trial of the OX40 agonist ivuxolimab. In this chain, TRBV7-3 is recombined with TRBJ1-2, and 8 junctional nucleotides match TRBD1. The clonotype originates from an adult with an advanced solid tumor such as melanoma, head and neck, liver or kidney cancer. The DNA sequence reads TGTGCCAGCAGCCCAGGACAGGGCTCGGGCTACACCTTC. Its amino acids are CASSPGQGSGYTF.